These 11 T cell receptor beta chains originate from one sample sequenced in a study of lymphopenia after photon versus proton radiotherapy. The repertoire was sequenced with immunoSEQ multiplex PCR; TCRdb's copy has only in-frame clones and lacks some. Among about 7,300 clones listed, roughly 86% were seen once. The sequencing here drew on peripheral blood, taken from a patient treated with photon-based radiotherapy. The receptors originated from a man in his sixties with cholangiocarcinoma.

The chain combines TRBV6-5 with TRBJ1-1; no definite D call. The V end lost 5 bases, the J end lost 0 bases, and 13 bases lay between the germline ends. The germline gives CDR1 MNHEY, CDR2 SVGAGI. This CDR3 has 15 amino acids. CDR3 sequence (DNA): TGTGCCAGCAGTCGCGGAGATACCTTGAACACTGAAGCTTTCTTT. Amino acid sequence: CASSRGDTLNTEAFF.

The chain employs TRBV7-8 and TRBJ2-3; no definite D call. This CDR3 has 12 residues. Germline CDR1 SGHVS, CDR2 FQNEAQ. Between the trimmed V and J ends, which lost 5 bases and 5 bases, there was a span of 8 bases. The CDR3 nucleotides read TGTGCCAGCAGCCTAGTGGGAGATACGCAGTATTTT. This gives the protein CASSLVGDTQYF.

The CDR3 region is CASSPGYWVAEQFF. DNA for the CDR3: TGTGCCAGCAGCCCGGGGTACTGGGTAGCTGAGCAGTTCTTC. This chain links TRBV9 with TRBJ2-1, with D maybe TRBD2 (5 bases). CDR3 length equals 14 residues. CDR1 and CDR2 (germline): SGDLS, YYNGEE. V lost 4 bases and J lost 9, with 17 bases in between. The variable domain in full, completed from reference TRBV9 and TRBJ2-1, reads DSGVTQTPKHLITATGQRVTLRCSPRSGDLSVYWYQQSLDQGLQFLIQYYNGEERAKGNILERFSAQQFPDLHSELNLSSLELGDSALYFCASSPGYWVAEQFFGPGTRLTVL.

This chain uses TRBV2 with TRBJ2-6; TRBD1 or TRBD2 may be the D gene (5 bases each). The length of the CDR3 is 18 residues. Trimming shortened V by 2 bases and J by 0 bases, and 14 bases separated the two germline ends. Germline V lookup: CDR1 SNHLY, CDR2 FYNNEI. The CDR3 sequence: CASSEMGEWYSGANVLTF. The CDR3 bases are TGTGCCAGCAGTGAAATGGGGGAATGGTACTCTGGGGCCAACGTCCTGACTTTC.

Regarding this clone: One junction end disagrees with the germline gene, perhaps due to a read error. This chain connects TRBV6-1 to TRBJ2-7; no reliable D call. The CDR3 covers 13 residues. The V gene's germline CDR1 is MNHNS and CDR2 SASEGT. In DNA form, the CDR3 reads TGTGCCAGCGCAATACCCCTCCGGAACGTGGTTCTGTTC. Residues: CASAIPLRNVVLF.

The CDR3 spells CASSLVEGETQYF. CDR3 bases: TGTGCCAGCAGCCTCGTAGAGGGGGAGACCCAGTACTTC. The rearrangement links TRBV6-5 to TRBJ2-5; either TRBD1 or TRBD2 may fit D (5 bases each). The CDR3 spans 13 residues. V lost 6 bases and J 5 bases, leaving 13 bases between the germline ends. Germline CDR1 and CDR2: MNHEY and SVGAGI.

V usage is TRBV14 and J usage is TRBJ2-2; D gene ambiguous. Germline values: CDR1 SGHDN, CDR2 FVKESK. Trimming removed 0 bases from V and 2 bases from J, with 10 bases in between. The CDR3 runs to 16 residues. CDR3 sequence: CASSQDAGVNTGELFF. The CDR3 DNA reads TGTGCCAGCAGCCAAGACGCAGGCGTTAACACCGGGGAGCTGTTTTTT. The full variable domain, its missing parts supplied by reference TRBV14 and TRBJ2-2, is EAGVTQFPSHSVIEKGQTVTLRCDPISGHDNLYWYRRVMGKEIKFLLHFVKESKQDESGMPNNRFLAERTGGTYSTLKVQPAELEDSGVYFCASSQDAGVNTGELFFGEGSRLTVL.

The V gene is TRBV7-8, the J gene TRBJ1-1, with D possibly matching TRBD1 (6 bases). CDR3 length: 14 amino acids. Germline CDR1 reads SGHVS; CDR2 reads FQNEAQ. V dropped 0 bases and J dropped 2 bases, with 7 bases sitting between them. The CDR3 here is CASSLAQGNTEAFF. DNA for the CDR3: TGTGCCAGCAGCTTAGCACAGGGAAACACTGAAGCTTTCTTT. The variable domain in full, with the rest retrieved from reference TRBV7-8 and TRBJ1-1, is GAGVSQSPRYKVAKRGQDVALRCDPISGHVSLFWYQQALGQGPEFLTYFQNEAQLDKSGLPSDRFFAERPEGSVSTLKIQRTQQEDSAVYLCASSLAQGNTEAFFGQGTRLTVV.

The chain recombines TRBV28 with TRBJ2-5; 11 nucleotides line up with TRBD2. Germline lookup yields CDR1 MDHEN and CDR2 SYDVKM. The CDR3 is 16 residues long. The junction had 8 bases not matched to a gene; V was cut back by 4 bases and J by 4 bases. The CDR3 protein is CASSSPLAGGGETQYF. The CDR3 DNA reads TGTGCCAGCAGTTCTCCTCTAGCGGGAGGCGGAGAGACCCAGTACTTC.

This clone was seen once. The chain links TRBV2 to TRBJ2-7; D gene ambiguous. CDR3 length equals 14 residues. Between the trimmed V and J ends, which lost 5 bases and 2 bases, there was a span of 13 bases. Germline V gene lookup returns CDR1 SNHLY and CDR2 FYNNEI. Here the CDR3 reads CASSTPSSTYEQYF. The CDR3 DNA is TGTGCCAGCAGTACACCCAGCTCGACCTACGAGCAGTACTTC.

The chain has TRBV9 and TRBJ2-5, with D uncertain. This CDR3 spans 12 amino acids. The V and J ends lost 4 bases and 3 bases respectively, with 7 bases between them. Per germline, CDR1 SGDLS and CDR2 YYNGEE. CDR3 residues: CASSPFEETQYF. In nucleotides, the CDR3 is TGTGCCAGCAGCCCTTTTGAAGAGACCCAGTACTTC. Looking up the rest from reference TRBV9 and TRBJ2-5 gives the full variable domain: DSGVTQTPKHLITATGQRVTLRCSPRSGDLSVYWYQQSLDQGLQFLIQYYNGEERAKGNILERFSAQQFPDLHSELNLSSLELGDSALYFCASSPFEETQYFGPGTRLLVL.